Sequencing of this T cell receptor (beta chain) was carried out in a study of T-cell memory formation after mild COVID-19. Study information: TCR clusters largely stayed donor specific. Study-wide results and limits: What remained unconfirmed was the SARS-CoV-2 specificity of second-wave clones peaking on day 37.

Trimming removed 3 bases at V and 5 bases at J, with 14 bases between. CDR3 length: 14 residues. The germline V gene has CDR1 LGHNA and CDR2 YNFKEQ. As regards this clonotype: Antigen unknown.

TCRalpha and TCRbeta libraries used 5'RACE with constant-segment primers and UMIs. TCRdb itself ran the 5' RACE reads through MiXCR, one entry per CDR3 protein. This table has 360,000 or so distinct CDR3 sequences, 25% to 30% appearing once. The sequencing input was PBMCs or a T cell subset sorted from them (not recorded which). The rearrangement joins TRBV4-2 to TRBJ2-7, with D possibly matching TRBD2 (6 bases). The sequence was obtained from an adult woman who had mild COVID-19 (a few samples of this study predate the infection). Cell type and time point are not known. The CDR3 sequence: CASSHDRAGNEQYF. The CDR3 DNA follows: TGTGCCAGCAGCCATGACCGGGCGGGGAACGAGCAGTACTTC.